The TCR beta chain under discussion was sequenced for a study of T cell changes during pregnancy in multiple sclerosis. Profiled with immunoSEQ multiplex PCR; TCRdb holds only in-frame clones, not every one. The sample lists 70,000 to 90,000 clones; around 93% were seen once. Germline loops: CDR1 SNHLY, CDR2 FYNNEI. This CDR3 comprises 12 residues. Trimming took off 5 bases at V and 0 bases at J, with 5 bases between the two ends. The V call is TRBV2, the J call TRBJ2-7; D is unresolved. The input for sequencing was PBMCs, taken in the first trimester of pregnancy. The source of this sequence is a female donor in good health, serving as a control in a pregnancy study. Some clones in this sample may be carry-over from other donors' samples. CDR3 in amino acids: CASSYFSYEQYF. The CDR3 DNA is TGTGCCAGCAGTTACTTCTCCTACGAGCAGTACTTC.